This T cell receptor beta chain was sequenced in a study of vaccination effects on CD4 cells after COVID-19. The study, taken as a whole, reports: Few convalescent patients and no early post-infection timepoints were included in the study.

With the ViraFEST assay, the study expanded antigen-specific CD4+ T cells using viral peptide pools, then sequenced them. It was after around 10 days of culture that CD4+ T cells were isolated. Nobody among the vaccine recipients had prior SARS-CoV-2 infection (nucleocapsid antibodies were negative). Each culture had half its medium swapped for IL-2 medium on days 3 and 7. Profiled with immunoSEQ multiplex PCR; TCRdb holds only in-frame clones, not every one. In the table there are 55,000 to 80,000 clones, 80% of which are singletons. This CDR3 comprises 13 residues. The V and J ends lost 3 bases and 5 bases respectively, with 8 bases between them. The germline CDR1 and CDR2 sequences are SGHAT and FQDESV (reference sequence). On this clone itself: Its antigen is still unknown.

The chain has TRBV11-1 and TRBJ2-1; a possible D gene is TRBD1 (5 bases). The origin of this receptor is a human donor who received a COVID-19 vaccine. Specimen: CD4+ T cells from PBMCs cultured with SARS-CoV-2 spike peptides, collected before COVID-19 vaccination. The CDR3 DNA follows: TGTGCCAGCAGCTTTAAACAGGACAATGAGCAGTTCTTC. Protein product: CASSFKQDNEQFF.